These T cell receptor beta chains were read from a single sample in a study of spatial heterogeneity in lung cancer. TCRdb re-called the 5' RACE reads through MiXCR, storing one row per CDR3 protein. This sample has 30,000 to 45,000 distinct CDR3 sequences, with 6.5% to 9% found just once. The sequenced sample was PBMCs, obtained at surgery. These receptors were obtained from a female donor with early-stage non-small cell lung cancer. The CDR3 runs from the conserved cysteine through the conserved F or W. D genes are given only for firm matches.

d_call v_call cdr3_aa
NA TRBV7-8 CASSFRPGGRLNIQYF
TRBD1 TRBV29-1 CSVEEGTGGTYNEQFF
NA TRBV10-3 CAISEQALSGANVLTF
NA TRBV3-1 CASSQLLTDTQYF
TRBD1 TRBV25-1 CASSGTGGVQGHEQFF
NA TRBV2 CASSDSLNQPQHF
NA TRBV9 CASSVAVGSSTEAFF
NA TRBV10-3 CAISADLINSPLHF
NA TRBV12-3/TRBV12-4 CASTRTAGEKLFF
TRBD2 TRBV3-1 CASSQDLGLAGSDTQYF
NA TRBV6-2/TRBV6-3 CASSPRGRSTEAFF
NA TRBV12-3/TRBV12-4 CASSLGASDTQYF
NA TRBV11-2 CASSLGDVTQYF
TRBD2 TRBV12-3/TRBV12-4 CASGGLAGGDGDTQYF
NA TRBV20-1 CSARDISLETQYF
NA TRBV6-2/TRBV6-3 CASSYSLGSLGLSNSPLHF
TRBD2 TRBV12-5 CASAPGLAGVSEQYF
TRBD1 TRBV3-1 CASSQDSAGGQSGYTF
NA TRBV5-4 CASSSGTGTDTQYF
TRBD2 TRBV29-1 CSVAWTSRGTGELFF
NA TRBV7-8 CASSKTGSSGANVLTF
NA TRBV6-6 CASSYGRVTSNQPQHF
NA TRBV3-1 CASSQDQGRETQYF
TRBD2 TRBV3-1 CASTTARGGKRETQYF
NA TRBV5-1 CASSPTTGQLQETQYF
NA TRBV12-3/TRBV12-4 CASSLWAGSSYNEQFF
NA TRBV9 CASSVLSSIPGELFF
NA TRBV2 CASPIQGSSGYTF
TRBD2 TRBV5-1 CASSTPSLAGSDTQYF
NA TRBV5-1 CASSAGTEGDTQYF
NA TRBV28 CASSPGLGNSYNSPLHF
NA TRBV7-2 CASSYQGNEQFF
NA TRBV24-1 CATSGTTSYNEQFF